Listed here are 28 T cell receptor beta chains from one sample, sequenced in a study of CD8 T cells in Susac syndrome. Random hexamers were used to reverse transcribe an amount of about 0.45 to 1 ug RNA. Using its own MiXCR run on the immunoSEQ multiplex PCR reads, TCRdb lists one record per CDR3 protein. Altogether about 77,000 distinct CDR3 sequences are present, 93% being singletons, with the ten largest covering around 0.48%. The sample was CD4+ T cells from PBMCs. All receptors come from a human donor with Susac syndrome.

V usage is TRBV12-3 or TRBV12-4 and J usage is TRBJ2-1; 11 bases are a match to TRBD2. J lost 5 bases, V lost 6 bases, and 3 bases had no gene match. The CDR3 is 14 amino acids. The chain's CDR3 is CASRLAGVNNEQFF. CDR3 in DNA: TGTGCCAGCAGACTAGCGGGGGTGAACAATGAGCAGTTCTTC.

The V gene is TRBV20-1, the J gene TRBJ2-5; 7 bases align to TRBD1. Losses at the gene ends were 5 bases for V and 4 bases for J; bases not matched to a gene: 7. This CDR3 spans 13 amino acids. The V gene's germline CDR1 is DFQATT and CDR2 SNEGSKA (reference sequence). The CDR3, as DNA: TGCAGTGCTGAGATACAGGGGAGAGAGACCCAGTACTTC. Its translation: CSAEIQGRETQYF.

The chain uses TRBV25-1 and TRBJ1-1; perhaps TRBD1 as D (6 bases). Germline V gene lookup returns CDR1 MGHDK and CDR2 SYGVNS. Trimming left V 1 base short and J 1 base short, with 13 bases between. The CDR3 sequence is 16 residues long. In DNA form, the CDR3 reads TGTGCCAGCAGTGAATTGGTCGGCAGGGGGAACACTGAAGCTTTCTTT. It specifies CASSELVGRGNTEAFF.

This chain links TRBV24-1 with TRBJ2-1; 15 bases agree with TRBD2. The CDR3 runs 16 residues. CDR1 and CDR2 from the germline V gene are KGHDR and SFDVKD. Trimming took 4 bases from V and 7 from J; bases not matched to a gene: 4. The CDR3 sequence: CATSDPGTSGRNEQFF. In nucleotides, the CDR3 is TGTGCCACCAGTGACCCCGGGACTAGCGGGAGGAATGAGCAGTTCTTC.

J is TRBJ1-1 and V is TRBV7-8; a weak D match, TRBD1 (5 bases). V was shortened by 3 bases and J by 4 bases, with 9 bases between the two germline ends. Germline lookup yields CDR1 SGHVS and CDR2 FQNEAQ. CDR3 length equals 13 residues. CDR3 in amino acids: CASSFGHGTEAFF. In DNA form, the CDR3 reads TGTGCCAGCAGCTTTGGACACGGCACTGAAGCTTTCTTT.

This chain uses TRBV6-2 or TRBV6-3 with TRBJ1-2; D call uncertain. CDR1 and CDR2 from the germline V gene are MNHEY and SVGEGT. CDR3 length equals 12 residues. V lost 5 bases and J 5 bases, leaving 9 bases between the germline ends. The CDR3 loop reads CASSLFYYGYTF. DNA of the CDR3: TGTGCCAGCAGTCTATTTTATTATGGCTACACCTTC.

This clonotype turned up a few times. The chain couples TRBV23-1 to TRBJ2-1; no clear D gene. Being an ORF, TRBV23-1 has a function that is uncertain. This CDR3 contains 14 residues. Trimming took off 6 bases at V and 2 bases at J, with 11 bases between the two ends. CDR3 sequence (DNA): TGCGCCAGCAGCCCGGCGGCGGCCTACAATGAGCAGTTCTTC. It is translated as CASSPAAAYNEQFF.

This clonotype showed up just a few times. V usage is TRBV4-2 and J usage is TRBJ2-5; 8 bases map to TRBD2. Germline CDR1 is LGHNA and CDR2 is YNFKEQ. This CDR3 has 15 residues. Trimming removed 1 base from V and 0 bases from J; junction bases left unmatched: 1. This chain's CDR3 is CASSQAGGDQETQYF. DNA for the CDR3: TGTGCCAGCAGCCAAGCCGGGGGGGACCAAGAGACCCAGTACTTC.

CDR3 nucleotides: TGTGCCAGCAGTGGTAATAAGGGCGGCTTCAATCAGCCCCAGCATTTT. Translating gives CASSGNKGGFNQPQHF. This chain links TRBV28 with TRBJ1-5; D is uncertain. From germline, CDR1 is MDHEN and CDR2 SYDVKM. Trimming removed 5 bases from V and 3 bases from J, with 17 bases in between. CDR3 length: 16 amino acids.

The genes are TRBV5-5 and TRBJ2-5; D is uncertain. The V gene's germline CDR1 is SGHKS and CDR2 YYEKEE (reference sequence). V was trimmed by 5 bases and J by 5 bases, leaving 19 bases between them. The CDR3 has 15 residues. Here the CDR3 DNA reads TGTGCCAGCAGGCCGTACACACAAGGATCGGAGACCCAGTACTTC. Protein: CASRPYTQGSETQYF.

This chain joins TRBV20-1 and TRBJ2-4, with D perhaps matching TRBD1 (5 bases). V was trimmed by 6 bases and J by 8 bases, leaving 17 bases between them. CDR1 and CDR2 from the germline V gene are DFQATT and SNEGSKA (reference sequence). The CDR3 loop spans 13 amino acids. CDR3 in amino acids: CSAPVARVDIQYF. The CDR3 DNA is TGCAGTGCACCTGTGGCCAGGGTTGACATTCAGTACTTC.

The V call is TRBV24-1, the J call TRBJ1-2, with D possibly TRBD1 on 5 matching bases. Per germline, CDR1 KGHDR and CDR2 SFDVKD. V dropped 7 bases and J dropped 4 bases, with 12 bases sitting between them. This CDR3 is 13 amino acids long. In DNA form, the CDR3 reads TGTGCCACCAGCCCGGGGACGGCCTATGGCTACACCTTC. It is translated as CATSPGTAYGYTF.

This rearrangement joins TRBV12-3 or TRBV12-4 to TRBJ2-5; TRBD2 matches at 10 bases. The ends lost 5 bases at V and 3 bases at J; junction bases unmatched: 9. The CDR3 totals 16 residues. The CDR3 DNA is TGTGCCAGCAGTGCTGGGCCCGGACTAGCGGAAGAGACCCAGTACTTC. It translates to CASSAGPGLAEETQYF.

The chain combines TRBV20-1 with TRBJ1-5; perhaps TRBD1 as D (5 bases). The CDR3 covers 13 residues. CDR1 and CDR2 from the germline V gene are DFQATT and SNEGSKA (reference sequence). The V end was cut by 3 bases, the J end by 9 bases, with 15 bases between. The CDR3, as DNA: TGCAGTGCTAGTCTCGGGGGTCCAGGGCCCCAGCATTTT. Its translation is CSASLGGPGPQHF.

The chain is built from TRBV7-9 and TRBJ2-7; 10 bases align to TRBD1. Germline-derived CDR1 and CDR2 are SEHNR and FQNEAQ (reference sequence). V shed 6 bases, J shed 4 bases, and the junction held 6 bases outside the gene matches. CDR3 size: 14 residues. The DNA of the CDR3 is TGTGCCAGCAGTTTTCCGGGACAGGGGTACGAGCAGTACTTC. Its protein is CASSFPGQGYEQYF.

This rearrangement joins TRBV19 to TRBJ1-1; 7 bases fit TRBD1. V lost 7 bases, J lost 4 bases, and 3 bases stayed unmatched. From germline, CDR1 is LNHDA and CDR2 SQIVND (reference sequence). The CDR3 spans 12 residues. Here the CDR3 reads CASTAGGTEAFF. The CDR3 nucleotides are TGTGCCAGTACTGCAGGGGGCACTGAAGCTTTCTTT.

The chain links TRBV6-5 to TRBJ1-2; 9 bases align to TRBD1. The CDR3 is 14 residues long. Germline CDR1 MNHEY, CDR2 SVGAGI. Unmatched junction bases numbered 11, after V lost 6 bases and J lost 9 bases. DNA for the CDR3: TGTGCCAGCAGACAGGGACAGGGAAGAACAAGCTACACCTTC. Protein: CASRQGQGRTSYTF.

V and J are TRBV2 and TRBJ2-6, with D perhaps TRBD2 (6 bases). CDR3 length: 16 residues. V lost 8 bases, J lost 2 bases, and 16 bases lay in between. The germline V gene has CDR1 SNHLY and CDR2 FYNNEI. Written as DNA, the CDR3 is TGTGCCAGCCTACGGGGGACCTATGCTGGGGCCAACGTCCTGACTTTC. Translating gives CASLRGTYAGANVLTF.

The CDR3 spells CSARGGYGYTF. The CDR3 nucleotides read TGCAGCGCCAGAGGGGGATATGGCTACACCTTC. The chain employs TRBV29-1 and TRBJ1-2; weak D call: TRBD1 (6 bases). The V gene lost 7 bases and the J gene lost 5 bases, with 11 bases spanning the gap. CDR1 is SQVTM, CDR2 ANQGSEA, per germline. CDR3 length: 11 residues.

The rearrangement uses TRBV5-1 and TRBJ1-3; D is possibly TRBD1 (6 bases). Deletions cut 2 bases from V and 0 bases from J, with 15 bases between. The germline V gene encodes CDR1 SGHRS and CDR2 YFSETQ. The length of the CDR3 is 17 residues. CDR3 region: CASSFGPTGNSGNTIYF. In DNA form, the CDR3 reads TGCGCCAGCAGCTTTGGGCCCACAGGGAACTCTGGAAACACCATATATTTT.

V usage is TRBV2 and J usage is TRBJ2-5, with D possibly TRBD2 on 6 matching bases. This CDR3 is 16 amino acids long. The V end lost 4 bases, the J end lost 3 bases, and 18 bases lay between the germline ends. Per the germline V gene, CDR1 is SNHLY and CDR2 is FYNNEI. CDR3 region: CASSGWEAGDKETQYF. As DNA, the CDR3 is TGTGCCAGCAGTGGATGGGAAGCGGGTGACAAAGAGACCCAGTACTTC.

This clonotype appeared a few times. The chain couples TRBV12-3 or TRBV12-4 to TRBJ2-7; no clear D gene. V lost 5 bases, J lost 7 bases, and 9 bases lay in between. The CDR3 consists of 11 residues. The CDR3 nucleotides are TGTGCCAGCAGTGTAGTTGGGGAGCAGTACTTC. Protein: CASSVVGEQYF.

The gene calls are TRBV7-9 and TRBJ2-1; 9 nucleotides align to TRBD1. J was trimmed by 3 bases and V by 5 bases; bases with no gene match: 5. Germline V lookup: CDR1 SEHNR, CDR2 FQNEAQ (reference sequence). This CDR3 is built from 15 residues. The CDR3 region has the DNA TGTGCCAGCAGCCTGAGGACAGGGGTCTACAATGAGCAGTTCTTC. Protein sequence: CASSLRTGVYNEQFF.

The sample holds one count of this clonotype. V usage is TRBV28 and J usage is TRBJ2-7, with 7 positions matching TRBD1. Trimming removed 2 bases from V and 2 bases from J; junction bases left unmatched: 3. Germline CDR1 and CDR2: MDHEN and SYDVKM. The CDR3 loop spans 14 amino acids. CDR3 in amino acids: CASSLRQGTYEQYF. The CDR3 nucleotides read TGTGCCAGCAGTTTAAGACAGGGAACCTACGAGCAGTACTTC.

This clonotype is a singleton in its sample. The chain has TRBV2 and TRBJ2-3; 9 bases are shared with TRBD2. The J segment lost 2 bases and the V segment lost 8 bases, leaving 5 bases of the junction unmatched. The CDR3 is made up of 14 amino acids. Germline loops: CDR1 SNHLY, CDR2 FYNNEI. DNA of the CDR3: TGTGCCAGCGGACTAGCGCAGACCACAGATACGCAGTATTTT. As protein: CASGLAQTTDTQYF. The whole variable domain, remainder taken from reference TRBV2 and TRBJ2-3, is EPEVTQTPSHQVTQMGQEVILRCVPISNHLYFYWYRQILGQKVEFLVSFYNNEISEKSEIFDDQFSVERPDGSNFTLKIRSTKLEDSAMYFCASGLAQTTDTQYFGPGTRLTVL.

The chain is built from TRBV28 and TRBJ2-7; D remains unclear. The CDR3 is made up of 15 amino acids. Deletions cut 6 bases from V and 0 bases from J, with 15 bases between. Germline values: CDR1 MDHEN, CDR2 SYDVKM. The CDR3 DNA reads TGTGCCAGCAGGGGATGGACCGACGACTCCTACGAGCAGTACTTC. It encodes CASRGWTDDSYEQYF.

The chain has TRBV7-9 and TRBJ2-3; weak D call: TRBD2 (5 bases). Germline V CDR1 and CDR2: SEHNR, FQNEAQ (reference sequence). The CDR3 spans 16 residues. V was clipped by 5 bases and J by 1 base, with 16 bases between them. This CDR3 reads CASSPGLLPRTDTQYF. The CDR3 coding sequence is TGTGCCAGCAGCCCCGGACTCCTCCCCCGCACAGATACGCAGTATTTT. Based on the CDR3 plus reference TRBV7-9 and TRBJ2-3, the full variable domain is DTGVSQNPRHKITKRGQNVTFRCDPISEHNRLYWYRQTLGQGPEFLTYFQNEAQLEKSRLLSDRFSAERPKGSFSTLEIQRTEQGDSAMYLCASSPGLLPRTDTQYFGPGTRLTVL.

The rearrangement joins TRBV29-1 to TRBJ2-5; D might be TRBD2 (5 bases). V gave up 7 bases and J gave up 7 bases, with 13 bases separating them. Per germline, CDR1 SQVTM and CDR2 ANQGSEA. The CDR3 has 11 residues. The CDR3 protein is CSAPSAGTQYF. CDR3 DNA sequence: TGCAGCGCCCCTTCGGCGGGGACCCAGTACTTC.